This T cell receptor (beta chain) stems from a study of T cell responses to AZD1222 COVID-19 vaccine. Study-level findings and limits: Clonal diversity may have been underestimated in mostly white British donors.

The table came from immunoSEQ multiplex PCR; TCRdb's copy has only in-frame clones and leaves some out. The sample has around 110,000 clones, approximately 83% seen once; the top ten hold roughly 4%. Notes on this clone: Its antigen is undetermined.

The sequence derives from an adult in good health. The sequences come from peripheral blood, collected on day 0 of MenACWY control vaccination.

DNA of the CDR3: TGTGCCAGCCCGGGCGAGATTTCCTACGAGCAGTACTTC. This sequence encodes CASPGEISYEQYF. The V call is TRBV14, the J call TRBJ2-7; no clear D gene. V was cut by 8 bases and J by 1 base, with 12 bases left in between. CDR3 length: 13 amino acids. Germline CDR1 is SGHDN and CDR2 is FVKESK.